This T cell receptor (beta chain) was recorded in a study of cytomegalovirus exposure and HLA in healthy donors. General study results and limits: A later analysis found TCR association rates differed by HLA locus, highest for DRB1 and lowest for HLA-C. Per a prior analysis, the majority of TCR beta V segments were productive roughly 87% or roughly 30% of the time.

Comments on this clone: Antigen specificity is unknown.

13 Jbeta primers and 60 Vbeta primers were used for the PCR. Authors' data handling: The count from a later analysis was about 80 million unique TCR beta chains, some 12 million of them shared. Assay: immunoSEQ multiplex PCR; the TCRdb copy retains only in-frame clones and omits some. V, J and clone size are taken as reported in that table, and D and trimming were inferred from the DNA itself. The sample carries 100,000 to 150,000 clones, more than 15% recorded once. This TCR came from a female donor in good health and CMV-seropositive. The specimen sequenced was PBMCs.

CDR3 DNA: TGTGCCAGCGGAGGACAGCTCTCCTACGAGCAGTACTTC. This codes for CASGGQLSYEQYF. The V gene is TRBV28, the J gene TRBJ2-5, with a tentative D call TRBD1 (6 bases). The DNA end is more similar to TRBJ2-7, so the J call may be wrong. Germline assignment: CDR1 MDHEN and CDR2 SYDVKM. The CDR3 sequence is 13 residues long.